The 18 T cell receptor beta chains in this list originate from one sample, sequenced in a study of cytomegalovirus exposure and HLA in healthy donors. In the PCR, 60 Vbeta and 13 Jbeta primers were used. Libraries were prepared by immunoSEQ multiplex PCR; TCRdb keeps only in-frame clonotypes and omits some of them. The table lists about 150,000 clones, roughly 80% of them singletons. What was sequenced was PBMCs. Receptors originate from a man between 18 and 29 years old in good health and CMV-seronegative.

This chain links TRBV2 with TRBJ2-1; 7 bases align to TRBD2. The CDR3 consists of 15 residues. V dropped 6 bases and J dropped 6; count of bases not matched to a gene: 11. Germline V gene lookup returns CDR1 SNHLY and CDR2 FYNNEI. CDR3 DNA sequence: TGTGCCAGCAGGAAGGAGGCGGGAGCAGCCAATGAGCAGTTCTTC. Translation gives CASRKEAGAANEQFF.

The CDR3 is CASSGEGKGETQYF. CDR3 nucleotide sequence: TGCGCCAGCAGCGGGGAGGGGAAAGGGGAGACCCAGTACTTC. The chain has TRBV5-1 and TRBJ2-5, with TRBD2 identical over 7 bases. The germline V gene encodes CDR1 SGHRS and CDR2 YFSETQ. V lost 4 bases to trimming and J lost 5 bases; unmatched junction nucleotides: 8. The CDR3 totals 14 residues.

The J gene is TRBJ1-1, the V gene TRBV27; 11 positions agree with TRBD1. V gave up 3 bases and J gave up 4 bases; unmatched junction bases: 1. The CDR3 runs to 14 residues. Looked up from germline, CDR1 is MNHEY and CDR2 is SMNVEV (reference sequence). The CDR3 DNA follows: TGTGCCAGCAGTTTTGGGACAGGGGGCACTGAAGCTTTCTTT. Protein: CASSFGTGGTEAFF.

There are a few counts of this clone. The chain is built from TRBV7-9 and TRBJ1-1; 7 nucleotides line up with TRBD1. Germline CDR1 reads SEHNR; CDR2 reads FQNEAQ (reference sequence). The V gene end was trimmed by 6 bases and the J gene end by 4 bases; junction bases not matched to a gene: 8. This CDR3 is built from 14 residues. CDR3 sequence reads: CASRSTGVGTEAFF. The CDR3 DNA follows: TGTGCCAGCAGGTCAACAGGGGTGGGCACTGAAGCTTTCTTT.

This clone was seen a few times. The chain carries TRBV6-1 and TRBJ2-5, with 8 bases matching TRBD1. The germline V gene has CDR1 MNHNS and CDR2 SASEGT. V shed 6 bases and J 5 bases; nucleotides not matched to a gene: 5. This CDR3 comprises 13 residues. The CDR3 spells CASSQGAVETQYF. CDR3 in DNA: TGTGCCAGCAGCCAGGGGGCTGTTGAGACCCAGTACTTC.

The rearrangement uses TRBV30 and TRBJ1-2; TRBD1 is a possible D gene (6 bases). The V end was cut by 1 base, the J end by 3 bases, with 6 bases between. The V gene's germline CDR1 is GTSNPN and CDR2 SVGIG (reference sequence). The CDR3 is 12 amino acids. Here the CDR3 DNA reads TGTGCCTGGAGTGAGGGGGACTATGGCTACACCTTC. Translating it yields CAWSEGDYGYTF.

The V call is TRBV7-2, the J call TRBJ2-3; 8 bases match TRBD2. CDR1 and CDR2 from the germline V gene are SGHTA and FQGNSA. The length of the CDR3 is 16 residues. Trimming cost V 5 bases and J 4 bases; bases outside gene matches: 11. The CDR3 protein is CASSRNKRETSDTQYF. DNA of the CDR3: TGTGCCAGCAGCCGAAATAAGCGGGAGACCTCAGATACGCAGTATTTT.

This rearrangement joins TRBV6-5 to TRBJ2-1; D is possibly TRBD2 (5 bases). V was clipped by 5 bases and J by 7 bases, with 12 bases between them. This CDR3 spans 13 amino acids. Germline loops: CDR1 MNHEY, CDR2 SVGAGI. The CDR3 region has the DNA TGTGCCAGCAGTCTCCACCAGCGGAATGAGCAGTTCTTC. Translation: CASSLHQRNEQFF.

The rearrangement uses TRBV7-9 and TRBJ2-6; a weak D match, TRBD1 (7 bases). The CDR3 totals 17 residues. Trimming took off 6 bases at V and 0 bases at J, with 15 bases between the two ends. Germline loops: CDR1 SEHNR, CDR2 FQNEAQ (reference sequence). The CDR3 region has the DNA TGTGCCAGCAGGTCTCAGGGGGGAGACTCTGGGGCCAACGTCCTGACTTTC. It is translated as CASRSQGGDSGANVLTF.

This rearrangement joins TRBV7-2 to TRBJ2-7; TRBD2 is a possible D gene (5 bases). CDR1 SGHTA and CDR2 FQGNSA come from the germline V gene. V lost 0 bases, J lost 2 bases, and 11 bases lay in between. CDR3 length: 15 residues. CDR3 sequence (DNA): TGTGCCAGCAGCTTAGCGCTGTGGGGAGCCTACGAGCAGTACTTC. Residues: CASSLALWGAYEQYF.

DNA of the CDR3: TGTGCCAGCAGTTACGTCGTTGGGGGCTACTACGAGCAGTACTTC. This encodes CASSYVVGGYYEQYF. V gene TRBV6-5 combines with J gene TRBJ2-7, with a possible D match to TRBD1 (6 bases). CDR1 MNHEY and CDR2 SVGAGI come from the germline V gene. The V and J ends lost 2 bases and 3 bases respectively, with 14 bases between them. This CDR3 comprises 15 residues.

The V and J genes are TRBV11-2 and TRBJ2-3; weak D call: TRBD2 (6 bases). V gave up 5 bases and J gave up 0 bases, with 21 bases separating them. The CDR3 runs to 18 residues. The germline V gene encodes CDR1 SGHAT and CDR2 FQNNGV. CDR3 amino acids: CASSPRAGGVGSTDTQYF. The CDR3 nucleotides read TGTGCCAGCAGCCCTAGGGCAGGAGGGGTTGGAAGCACAGATACGCAGTATTTT.

This chain links TRBV27 with TRBJ2-3; D is unresolved. Trimming took off 4 bases at V and 2 bases at J, with 7 bases between the two ends. Germline V lookup: CDR1 MNHEY, CDR2 SMNVEV (reference sequence). This CDR3 comprises 13 residues. CDR3 DNA sequence: TGTGCCAGCAGTTCGCCTATCACAGATACGCAGTATTTT. Translation gives CASSSPITDTQYF.

The chain combines TRBV7-2 with TRBJ2-3, with 12 bases matching TRBD2. The ends lost 6 bases at V and 6 bases at J; junction bases unmatched: 4. The CDR3 contains 14 residues. Per germline, CDR1 SGHTA and CDR2 FQGNSA. CDR3 DNA sequence: TGTGCCAGCAGTTCTAGCGGGAGGGGGGATACGCAGTATTTT. Its translation is CASSSSGRGDTQYF.

This sequence joins TRBV6-1 and TRBJ1-2; D possibly corresponds to TRBD1 (6 bases). The CDR3 consists of 14 residues. V was clipped by 6 bases and J by 6 bases, with 17 bases between them. Germline loops: CDR1 MNHNS, CDR2 SASEGT. This CDR3 is CASSWGGRGDGYTF. The CDR3 bases are TGTGCCAGCAGCTGGGGGGGGCGGGGTGATGGCTACACCTTC.

This clone was picked up a small number of times. The chain couples TRBV11-2 to TRBJ2-1, with D maybe TRBD2 (5 bases). The germline CDR1 and CDR2 sequences are SGHAT and FQNNGV. The germline V and J ends were trimmed by 6 bases and 6 bases, with 15 bases remaining between them. The CDR3 contains 14 residues. CDR3: CASRPLTEANEQFF. The DNA of the CDR3 is TGTGCCAGCAGACCCCTAACGGAGGCCAATGAGCAGTTCTTC.

This chain joins TRBV19 and TRBJ2-5; D gene ambiguous. The CDR3 extends over 13 amino acids. V was shortened by 5 bases and J by 0 bases, with 7 bases between the two germline ends. CDR1 is LNHDA and CDR2 is SQIVND in the germline V gene (reference sequence). CDR3: CASSGQNQETQYF. In nucleotides, the CDR3 is TGTGCCAGTAGTGGGCAGAACCAAGAGACCCAGTACTTC. Together with reference TRBV19 and TRBJ2-5, the CDR3 gives the full variable domain: DGGITQSPKYLFRKEGQNVTLSCEQNLNHDAMYWYRQDPGQGLRLIYYSQIVNDFQKGDIAEGYSVSREKKESFPLTVTSAQKNPTAFYLCASSGQNQETQYFGPGTRLLVL.

In this sample, this clone turned up a few times. The sample carries other DNA sequences with the same CDR3. This CDR3 is CASRGVGSQPQHF. CDR3 in DNA: TGTGCCAGCAGGGGAGTCGGTAGTCAGCCCCAGCATTTT. V usage is TRBV28 and J usage is TRBJ1-5; D gene unclear. The germline V gene has CDR1 MDHEN and CDR2 SYDVKM. V was cut by 6 bases and J by 6 bases, with 12 bases left in between. The CDR3 has 13 amino acids.